This T cell receptor beta chain was sequenced for a study of cytomegalovirus exposure and HLA in healthy donors. General study results and limits: In all likelihood, a cluster of highly shared sequence variants was a sequencing artifact. Later analysis revealed greater clonal expansion in HLA-associated TCR beta chains than in equally common others. Three CMV-associated chains proved CMV antigen-specific in vitro.

As concerns this clone: Its antigen remains unidentified.

The CDR3 runs to 13 residues. The germline gives CDR1 SGHVS, CDR2 FQNEAQ. V was cut by 2 bases and J by 4 bases, with 6 bases left in between. A multiplex PCR was run with 60 Vbeta primers and 13 Jbeta primers. The data were produced by immunoSEQ multiplex PCR, yet TCRdb's version contains in-frame clones alone and is incomplete. The repertoire has roughly 67,000 clones, approximately 75% of them found once; the top ten carry about 7.6%. Sequenced material: PBMCs. The source is a man in his 60s in good health and CMV-seropositive. This rearrangement joins TRBV7-8 to TRBJ1-5; D gene ambiguous. The CDR3 DNA follows: TGTGCCAGCAGCTTATCACAAAATCAGCCCCAGCATTTT. Translating gives CASSLSQNQPQHF.